These 24 T cell receptor beta chains were sequenced from one sample in a study of monozygotic twins with inflammatory bowel disease. Following a re-call of the 5' RACE reads, TCRdb has one entry per CDR3 protein and lacks DNA. Here the sample table reports 190,000 or so distinct CDR3 sequences. Sequenced material: blood. Every receptor here comes from a human donor with ulcerative colitis or Crohn's disease, or a healthy co-twin of an affected twin (not recorded which).

The CDR3 sequence is CASSFGNEQFF. The chain is built from TRBV7-9 and TRBJ2-1. Germline lookup yields CDR1 SEHNR and CDR2 FQNEAQ (reference sequence). The CDR3 runs 11 residues.

The chain links TRBV3-1 to TRBJ1-3. From germline, CDR1 is LGHDT and CDR2 YNNKEL (reference sequence). The CDR3 loop spans 14 amino acids. CDR3 sequence reads: CASSQEALGNTIYF.

J is TRBJ1-2 and V is TRBV27. CDR1 is MNHEY and CDR2 is SMNVEV in the germline V gene (reference sequence). The CDR3 is 13 amino acids. Here the CDR3 reads CASSAYMDYGYTF.

V gene TRBV6-6 combines with J gene TRBJ1-4; TCRdb outputs TRBD1, but without DNA this stays unchecked. The CDR3 runs 14 residues. CDR1 is MNHNY and CDR2 is SVGAGI in the germline V gene (reference sequence). This CDR3 reads CASSYSGQGEKLFF.

The chain uses TRBV11-1 and TRBJ2-1; TCRdb's assignment of TRBD1 cannot be checked, as there is no DNA. Germline V gene lookup returns CDR1 SGHAT and CDR2 FQDESV (reference sequence). The CDR3 is 13 residues long. CDR3: CASSLSTGSEQFF.

This chain uses TRBV12-3 or TRBV12-4 with TRBJ1-3; TCRdb designates TRBD1, a call that cannot be tested without DNA. CDR3 size: 13 residues. The CDR3 spells CASSPGTANTIYF.

V gene TRBV20-1 combines with J gene TRBJ2-2; absent DNA, TCRdb's TRBD1 call cannot be checked. CDR1 is DFQATT and CDR2 is SNEGSKA in the germline V gene (reference sequence). This CDR3 spans 13 amino acids. CDR3 sequence reads: CSARRQGKTELFF.

The rearrangement links TRBV6-5 to TRBJ1-3. Germline V lookup: CDR1 MNHEY, CDR2 SVGAGI. This CDR3 contains 17 residues. The CDR3 loop reads CASSYSSRGMSGNTIYF.

The chain is built from TRBV3-1 and TRBJ2-4; lacking DNA, the TRBD2 call made by TCRdb goes unchecked. Germline CDR1 LGHDT, CDR2 YNNKEL (reference sequence). CDR3 length equals 16 residues. CDR3 amino acids: CASSQVASRDLNIQYF.

The rearrangement joins TRBV19 to TRBJ2-7; checking the TCRdb D call of TRBD1 is not possible without DNA. CDR3 size: 15 residues. Germline V gives CDR1 LNHDA, CDR2 SQIVND (reference sequence). The CDR3 protein is CASSFLPGGTYEQYF. Full variable domain (outside the CDR3, taken from reference TRBV19 and TRBJ2-7): DGGITQSPKYLFRKEGQNVTLSCEQNLNHDAMYWYRQDPGQGLRLIYYSQIVNDFQKGDIAEGYSVSREKKESFPLTVTSAQKNPTAFYLCASSFLPGGTYEQYFGPGTRLTVT.

The chain is built from TRBV20-1 and TRBJ2-4; the TCRdb D gene call, TRBD2, has no DNA to confirm it. CDR3 size: 17 residues. Germline assignment: CDR1 DFQATT and CDR2 SNEGSKA (reference sequence). CDR3: CSAAEAGGVLAKNIQYF.

The chain uses TRBV5-1 and TRBJ2-5. In germline, CDR1 is SGHRS, CDR2 YFSETQ. The CDR3 runs to 16 residues. CDR3: CASSLAVRSSKETQYF.

The gene calls are TRBV10-3 and TRBJ2-7; TCRdb lists TRBD2, though no DNA is available to test this call. The CDR3 has 15 residues. The germline gives CDR1 ENHRY, CDR2 SYGVKD. Here the CDR3 reads CAIIQGLAGNYEQYF.

The chain has TRBV5-4 and TRBJ1-4. CDR3 length: 14 residues. Germline V gene lookup returns CDR1 SGHNT and CDR2 YYREEE (reference sequence). CDR3: CASSSGSTQEKLFF.

The rearrangement uses TRBV5-1 and TRBJ2-1; TCRdb's D call, TRBD1, is unchecked because there is no DNA. CDR3 length: 14 amino acids. The germline gives CDR1 SGHRS, CDR2 YFSETQ. The CDR3 sequence: CASSPRGLAYEQFF.

The chain is built from TRBV12-3 or TRBV12-4 and TRBJ1-4. The CDR3 is 13 residues long. The CDR3 sequence is CASSRRTNEKLFF.

J is TRBJ2-3 and V is TRBV20-1; TCRdb reports TRBD1, a call that lacks DNA to check it against. The CDR3 extends over 14 amino acids. The germline gives CDR1 DFQATT, CDR2 SNEGSKA (reference sequence). The CDR3 is CSADGTGGTDTQYF.

V is TRBV12-3 or TRBV12-4 and J is TRBJ1-2; TCRdb picks TRBD1, but there is no DNA to check that call. The length of the CDR3 is 18 residues. The CDR3 here is CASRATGTGGVKDYGYTF.

The V call is TRBV5-6, the J call TRBJ1-6. The CDR3 loop spans 14 amino acids. Germline lookup yields CDR1 SGHDT and CDR2 YYEEEE. This CDR3 is CASKLFSYNTPLHF.

J is TRBJ1-2 and V is TRBV7-9. The CDR3 consists of 14 residues. CDR1 and CDR2 (germline): SEHNR, FQNEAQ (reference sequence). This CDR3 is CASSFQRNFYGYTF. The full variable domain, its missing parts supplied by reference TRBV7-9 and TRBJ1-2, is DTGVSQNPRHKITKRGQNVTFRCDPISEHNRLYWYRQTLGQGPEFLTYFQNEAQLEKSRLLSDRFSAERPKGSFSTLEIQRTEQGDSAMYLCASSFQRNFYGYTFGSGTRLTVV.

The chain carries TRBV6-5 and TRBJ2-3; with no DNA, the TCRdb D assignment of TRBD2 cannot be verified. The CDR3 has 16 residues. Germline-derived CDR1 and CDR2 are MNHEY and SVGAGI. Here the CDR3 reads CASSYSRRGGPDTQYF.

V usage is TRBV12-3 or TRBV12-4 and J usage is TRBJ2-6; checking the TCRdb D call of TRBD1 is not possible without DNA. The CDR3 length is 17 residues. The chain's CDR3 is CASSLGGTVSGANVLTF.

The chain combines TRBV12-3 or TRBV12-4 with TRBJ1-5; checking the TCRdb D call of TRBD1 is not possible without DNA. The CDR3 has 16 residues. The CDR3 sequence is CASSLPGQHSNQPQHF.

The chain joins TRBV18 to TRBJ1-2. The CDR3 is 15 amino acids. CDR1 and CDR2 (germline): KGHSH, LQKENI. CDR3 protein: CASSPPSSGIYGYTF.